A single sample is the source of the 25 T cell receptor beta chains below, sequenced in a study of shared clonotypes between healthy human individuals. Clones were sequenced by immunoSEQ multiplex PCR, and TCRdb holds only the in-frame ones, with some missing. The data contain about 670,000 clones, 60% to 80% of them seen just once; the ten biggest clones take up under 2%. Sequencing was done on a sample of memory CD4+ T cells sorted from blood. The sample's subset: CD45RA-negative fraction. The receptor set was obtained from a woman in her twenties or thirties in good health.

V gene TRBV30 combines with J gene TRBJ2-1; 7 positions agree with TRBD1. The CDR3 contains 14 residues. V was clipped by 3 bases and J by 6 bases; unmatched bases: 8. CDR1 and CDR2 from the germline V gene are GTSNPN and SVGIG (reference sequence). The CDR3 here is CAWRSTGYRNEQFF. The CDR3 bases are TGTGCCTGGAGGTCGACAGGGTACCGCAATGAGCAGTTCTTC. Variable domain in full (rest from reference TRBV30 and TRBJ2-1): SQTIHQWPATLVQPVGSPLSLECTVEGTSNPNLYWYRQAAGRGLQLLFYSVGIGQISSEVPQNLSASRPQDRQFILSSKKLLLSDSGFYLCAWRSTGYRNEQFFGPGTRLTVL.

In this sample, this clone turned up a few times. This rearrangement joins TRBV19 to TRBJ1-5, with D perhaps TRBD1 (5 bases). V shed 6 bases and J shed 0 bases, with 15 bases lying between them. Germline V CDR1 and CDR2: LNHDA, SQIVND (reference sequence). This CDR3 spans 16 amino acids. The DNA of the CDR3 is TGTGCCAGTAGAATGGGGACCCACTATAGCAATCAGCCCCAGCATTTT. Protein product: CASRMGTHYSNQPQHF.

The V and J genes are TRBV2 and TRBJ2-7; 11 nucleotides align to TRBD1. Losses at the gene ends were 5 bases for V and 4 bases for J; bases not matched to a gene: 4. Germline assignment: CDR1 SNHLY and CDR2 FYNNEI. CDR3 size: 14 residues. The DNA for the CDR3 is TGTGCCAGCAGTCGGACAGGGGGCCCGTACGAGCAGTACTTC. Translated, it gives CASSRTGGPYEQYF.

This chain joins TRBV5-4 and TRBJ2-5; 12 nucleotides line up with TRBD2. The CDR3 loop spans 16 amino acids. CDR1 and CDR2 (germline): SGHNT, YYREEE (reference sequence). The V and J ends lost 4 bases and 5 bases, in that order; junction bases with no gene match: 9. CDR3 residues: CASSPLTSGRSETQYF. CDR3 in DNA: TGTGCCAGCAGCCCCTTGACTAGCGGGAGATCTGAGACCCAGTACTTC.

The chain uses TRBV10-3 and TRBJ2-5; 7 bases map to TRBD1. Trimming cost V 8 bases and J 3 bases; bases outside gene matches: 3. This CDR3 is 12 amino acids long. Per germline, CDR1 ENHRY and CDR2 SYGVKD. The CDR3 DNA sequence: TGTGCCATCGGGGACAGAAAAGAGACCCAGTACTTC. Protein product: CAIGDRKETQYF.

In its sample, this clone was seen a few times. The V call is TRBV2, the J call TRBJ1-2, with D uncertain. The CDR3 contains 13 residues. Deletions cut 4 bases from V and 4 bases from J, with 10 bases between. The germline gives CDR1 SNHLY, CDR2 FYNNEI. The CDR3 region has the DNA TGTGCCAGCAGTGCCGAGGTTGGCTATGGCTACACCTTC. It codes for CASSAEVGYGYTF.

The V call is TRBV5-1, the J call TRBJ2-3; D unclear. The V end lost 0 bases, the J end lost 1 base, and 9 bases lay between the germline ends. Germline V CDR1 and CDR2: SGHRS, YFSETQ. The CDR3 loop spans 15 amino acids. CDR3 loop: CASSLEGPGTDTQYF. CDR3 in DNA: TGCGCCAGCAGCTTGGAAGGGCCCGGCACAGATACGCAGTATTTT. Drawing the rest from reference TRBV5-1 and TRBJ2-3, the complete variable domain is KAGVTQTPRYLIKTRGQQVTLSCSPISGHRSVSWYQQTPGQGLQFLFEYFSETQRNKGNFPGRFSGRQFSNSRSEMNVSTLELGDSALYLCASSLEGPGTDTQYFGPGTRLTVL.

J is TRBJ2-7 and V is TRBV7-9; 10 bases agree with TRBD2. The CDR3 length is 15 residues. V was clipped by 1 base and J by 6 bases; unmatched bases: 6. Looked up from germline, CDR1 is SEHNR and CDR2 is FQNEAQ (reference sequence). The CDR3 nucleotides are TGTGCCAGCAGCTTAGGCCTAGCGGGAGACCGCGAGCAGTACTTC. Translated: CASSLGLAGDREQYF. The whole variable domain, remainder taken from reference TRBV7-9 and TRBJ2-7, is DTGVSQNPRHKITKRGQNVTFRCDPISEHNRLYWYRQTLGQGPEFLTYFQNEAQLEKSRLLSDRFSAERPKGSFSTLEIQRTEQGDSAMYLCASSLGLAGDREQYFGPGTRLTVT.

This rearrangement joins TRBV5-4 to TRBJ2-6; 7 bases align to TRBD1. Per the germline V gene, CDR1 is SGHNT and CDR2 is YYREEE (reference sequence). CDR3 length equals 18 residues. V dropped 3 bases and J dropped 1; count of bases not matched to a gene: 10. CDR3 coding DNA: TGTGCCAGCAGCTGGGAAGGGGGCGCGGGTTCTGGGGCCAACGTCCTGACTTTC. Amino acids: CASSWEGGAGSGANVLTF.

This chain uses TRBV5-1 with TRBJ2-7; 9 positions match TRBD2. This CDR3 is built from 15 residues. The germline gives CDR1 SGHRS, CDR2 YFSETQ. The ends lost 0 bases at V and 6 bases at J; junction bases unmatched: 7. Written as DNA, the CDR3 is TGCGCCAGCAGCTTGGCTAGCGGGATGATGAGCGAGCAGTACTTC. This gives the protein CASSLASGMMSEQYF.

V gene TRBV28 combines with J gene TRBJ2-3, with 12 bases that match TRBD2. Germline loops: CDR1 MDHEN, CDR2 SYDVKM. V shed 4 bases, J shed 2 bases, and the junction held 10 bases outside the gene matches. The CDR3 is made up of 18 amino acids. DNA of the CDR3: TGTGCCAGCAGTTATGGGCTAGCGGGAGGGATGACCACAGATACGCAGTATTTT. Translated, it gives CASSYGLAGGMTTDTQYF.

The rearrangement joins TRBV28 to TRBJ2-7; the D is unclear. V was cut by 10 bases and J by 3 bases, with 16 bases left in between. This CDR3 has 13 amino acids. Germline V gene data show CDR1 as MDHEN and CDR2 as SYDVKM. The chain's CDR3 is CATFGYPNYEQYF. Here the CDR3 DNA reads TGTGCCACATTTGGCTACCCTAACTACGAGCAGTACTTC. The full variable domain, with the rest looked up from reference TRBV28 and TRBJ2-7, is DVKVTQSSRYLVKRTGEKVFLECVQDMDHENMFWYRQDPGLGLRLIYFSYDVKMKEKGDIPEGYSVSREKKERFSLILESASTNQTSMYLCATFGYPNYEQYFGPGTRLTVT.

The chain carries TRBV6-5 and TRBJ2-5; 8 bases map to TRBD2. Unmatched junction bases numbered 7, after V lost 10 bases and J lost 0 bases. The CDR3 consists of 14 residues. The V gene's germline CDR1 is MNHEY and CDR2 SVGAGI. The CDR3 sequence: CATRLAHYQETQYF. The CDR3 nucleotides are TGTGCCACCAGACTAGCGCATTACCAAGAGACCCAGTACTTC.

The chain combines TRBV7-2 with TRBJ2-1, with 8 bases identical to TRBD2. In germline, CDR1 is SGHTA, CDR2 FQGNSA. V lost 4 bases to trimming and J lost 0 bases; unmatched junction nucleotides: 5. The CDR3 loop spans 16 amino acids. The CDR3 loop reads CASSSISGNSYNEQFF. The CDR3 DNA sequence: TGTGCCAGCAGCTCAATTAGCGGGAACTCCTACAATGAGCAGTTCTTC. The entire variable domain, with the rest obtained from reference TRBV7-2 and TRBJ2-1, is as follows: GAGVSQSPSNKVTEKGKDVELRCDPISGHTALYWYRQSLGQGLEFLIYFQGNSAPDKSGLPSDRFSAERTGGSVSTLTIQRTQQEDSAVYLCASSSISGNSYNEQFFGPGTRLTVL.

In DNA form, the CDR3 reads TGCGCCAGCAGCCCTGGCGGGAGTGGGACCGGGGAGCTGTTTTTT. It yields the protein CASSPGGSGTGELFF. V gene TRBV5-1 combines with J gene TRBJ2-2, with TRBD2 matching over 7 bases. The CDR3 extends over 15 amino acids. V trimming: 4 bases; J trimming: 5 bases; junction bases outside the gene matches: 8. Per germline, CDR1 SGHRS and CDR2 YFSETQ.

V is TRBV28 and J is TRBJ1-2; weak D call: TRBD1 (5 bases). V gave up 2 bases and J gave up 0 bases, with 7 bases separating them. Germline V gene sequence: CDR1 MDHEN, CDR2 SYDVKM. The CDR3 runs to 14 residues. CDR3 DNA: TGTGCCAGCAGTTTACGGACAACTAACTATGGCTACACCTTC. Translation: CASSLRTTNYGYTF.

The chain has TRBV28 and TRBJ2-5, with 8 positions matching TRBD1. From germline, CDR1 is MDHEN and CDR2 SYDVKM. The CDR3 length is 17 residues. V trimming: 3 bases; J trimming: 0 bases; junction bases outside the gene matches: 9. The CDR3 loop is CASSFYLTGAYQETQYF. The CDR3, as DNA: TGTGCCAGCAGTTTCTACCTGACAGGGGCGTACCAAGAGACCCAGTACTTC.

The chain employs TRBV28 and TRBJ2-2; D not resolved. In germline, CDR1 is MDHEN, CDR2 SYDVKM. This CDR3 has 15 amino acids. V gave up 5 bases and J gave up 0 bases, with 10 bases separating them. The DNA for the CDR3 is TGTGCCAGCAGTCCCACAACAGCGAACACCGGGGAGCTGTTTTTT. It is translated as CASSPTTANTGELFF.

The V and J genes are TRBV5-1 and TRBJ1-4, with TRBD1 matching over 7 bases. The CDR3 consists of 15 residues. Looked up from germline, CDR1 is SGHRS and CDR2 is YFSETQ. V lost 2 bases and J lost 4; bases outside the gene matches: 5. CDR3 protein: CASSLRGPFNEKLFF. The CDR3 region has the DNA TGCGCCAGCAGCTTAAGGGGGCCCTTTAATGAAAAACTGTTTTTT.

For the CDR3, the DNA is TGTGCCAGCAGTGAGCTAGCGGGATCTGGCAGAGAGACCCAGTACTTC. It is translated as CASSELAGSGRETQYF. The J gene is TRBJ2-5, the V gene TRBV6-4; 9 positions agree with TRBD2. This CDR3 comprises 16 residues. Germline V gives CDR1 MRHNA, CDR2 SNTAGT. The V segment lost 3 bases and the J segment 4 bases; nucleotides outside the gene matches: 9.

The chain uses TRBV19 and TRBJ2-3; D is ambiguous. This CDR3 spans 15 amino acids. Trimming took off 8 bases at V and 1 base at J, with 16 bases between the two ends. Germline CDR1 reads LNHDA; CDR2 reads SQIVND (reference sequence). The CDR3 loop reads CASAPGRYRTDTQYF. For the CDR3, the DNA is TGTGCCAGTGCACCTGGGCGGTATCGCACAGATACGCAGTATTTT. Combining the CDR3 with reference TRBV19 and TRBJ2-3 gives the whole variable domain DGGITQSPKYLFRKEGQNVTLSCEQNLNHDAMYWYRQDPGQGLRLIYYSQIVNDFQKGDIAEGYSVSREKKESFPLTVTSAQKNPTAFYLCASAPGRYRTDTQYFGPGTRLTVL.

This clone has only one observation. The chain combines TRBV27 with TRBJ2-7, with D possibly being TRBD1 (6 bases). V was pared by 6 bases and J by 8 bases, with 11 bases between. From germline, CDR1 is MNHEY and CDR2 SMNVEV (reference sequence). The CDR3 is made up of 11 amino acids. CDR3 nucleotides: TGTGCCAGCAGAACAGGGATCCAGCAGTACTTC. Translating it yields CASRTGIQQYF.

The chain links TRBV6-1 to TRBJ2-5; 11 bases line up with TRBD2. The CDR3 runs 15 residues. CDR1 is MNHNS and CDR2 is SASEGT in the germline V gene. V shed 7 bases and J 4 bases; nucleotides not matched to a gene: 8. The CDR3 spells CASTDSGRVRETQYF. The CDR3 DNA is TGTGCCAGCACCGATAGCGGGAGGGTTCGAGAGACCCAGTACTTC.

This clone came up many times. Other DNA sequences of this sample code for an identical CDR3. The chain couples TRBV4-2 to TRBJ2-7; 11 bases are shared with TRBD2. V trimming: 3 bases; J trimming: 4 bases; junction bases outside the gene matches: 2. The V gene's germline CDR1 is LGHNA and CDR2 YNFKEQ. The CDR3 length is 14 residues. CDR3 sequence: CASSQGLADYEQYF. The CDR3 coding sequence is TGTGCCAGCAGCCAGGGACTAGCGGATTACGAGCAGTACTTC.

The V gene is TRBV15, the J gene TRBJ1-4; D might be TRBD1 (5 bases). Germline assignment: CDR1 LNHNV and CDR2 YYDKDF (reference sequence). V was pared by 0 bases and J by 0 bases, with 17 bases between. The length of the CDR3 is 19 residues. CDR3 nucleotide sequence: TGTGCCACCAGCAGAGATCGAATCCGAGGGGCCGCAACTAATGAAAAACTGTTTTTT. It encodes CATSRDRIRGAATNEKLFF.